This TCR beta chain was obtained from a study of cytomegalovirus exposure and HLA in healthy donors. Study-level findings and limits: Some TCR beta chains (roughly 160 of them) were listed as cytomegalovirus-associated.

Concerning this clone: Its antigen is undetermined.

The PCR ran on 60 Vbeta and 13 Jbeta primers. Here immunoSEQ multiplex PCR was the method, and the copy in TCRdb shows in-frame clones only, minus some. The table lists some 54,000 clones, 65% to 85% of them singletons. V was trimmed by 1 base and J by 2 bases, leaving 6 bases between them. This CDR3 region has 14 residues. In germline, CDR1 is SGHAT, CDR2 FQNNGV. The chain links TRBV11-2 to TRBJ1-3; maybe TRBD1 (5 bases). Source material: PBMCs. This clonotype was sampled from a male donor in good health and CMV-seronegative. The CDR3 nucleotides read TGTGCCAGCAGCTTAGCAGGGACTGGAAACACCATATATTTT. This codes for CASSLAGTGNTIYF.